This TCR beta chain was sequenced for a study of identical twins. Study-wide points: Insertions were reduced in abundant cord blood beta clonotypes but not in memory repertoires. Out-of-frame alpha sequences shared by twins were enriched for low generation probability. The same donors were not followed; conclusions instead depended on cross-sectional statistical analysis.

V lost 4 bases, J lost 3 bases, and 3 bases stayed unmatched. The germline V gene encodes CDR1 MNHNS and CDR2 SASEGT. The CDR3 consists of 14 residues. TCRdb analysed the 5' RACE reads with MiXCR anew, one entry per CDR3 protein. The sample has hundreds of thousands of distinct CDR3 sequences, over 12% seen once. In regard to this clonotype: Its antigen is not known.

Sequenced sample: memory (CD45RO+) T cells sorted from blood. This chain joins TRBV6-1 and TRBJ2-1, with 7 nucleotides matching TRBD2. The origin of this receptor is a woman aged 18-29 years in good health. CDR3 nucleotides: TGTGCCAGCAGTGCCCTAGCGGACTACAATGAGCAGTTCTTC. Its protein product is CASSALADYNEQFF.